A selection of T cell receptor beta chains follows, all from one sample in a study of shared clonotypes between healthy human individuals. This table comes from immunoSEQ multiplex PCR, and its TCRdb copy is limited to in-frame clones, with some not included. The sample records a few million clones, around 95% being singletons. Sequenced sample: naive CD4+ T cells sorted from blood. These receptors were taken from a man between 18 and 35 years old in good health. Each CDR3 is given with its conserved first and last residue. A D gene is named only where the DNA matches it firmly.

>TRBJ1-1|.|TRBV2
CASSGGQGNGYTEAFF
>TRBJ2-1|.|TRBV9
CASSVVKGSEQFF
>TRBJ1-6|TRBD1|TRBV5-1
CASSPGQQKSLHF
>TRBJ2-5|TRBD1|TRBV6-7
CASSPLDRGPQETQYF
>TRBJ1-4|.|TRBV5-1
CASSLGRGMTNEKLFF
>TRBJ1-4|.|TRBV10-3
CATGRGLATNEKLFF
>TRBJ1-3|.|TRBV19
CASLDGSSGNTIYF
>TRBJ1-2|TRBD1|TRBV12-5
CASGLLTGTATNYGYTF
>TRBJ2-2|TRBD1|TRBV10-3
CAIPKRRQGPGELFF
>TRBJ2-7|TRBD1|TRBV15
CATSGTGPYEQYF
>TRBJ1-1|TRBD1|TRBV27
CASRYRGRTEAFF
>TRBJ1-1|TRBD1|TRBV5-4
CASSLEGASGTEAFF
>TRBJ2-3|TRBD2|TRBV7-2
CASRASGNTDTQYF
>TRBJ1-3|TRBD1|TRBV7-9
CASSSRGQGYGNTIYF
>TRBJ2-4|.|TRBV6-1
CASRGRRDNIQYF
>TRBJ1-1|.|TRBV18
CASSQGRGDTEAFF
>TRBJ2-1|.|TRBV21-1
CASKHNSDEQFF
>TRBJ2-2|.|TRBV6-5
CASSSMLLLPGELFF
>TRBJ2-5|.|TRBV9
CASTPGYRSMETQYF
>TRBJ1-1|TRBD1|TRBV29-1
CSVGVTQGRDTEAFF
>TRBJ2-3|TRBD2|TRBV4-2
CASSQSSGGSNTQYF
>TRBJ2-7|TRBD1|TRBV4-3
CASSQAMGQGAYEQYF
>TRBJ2-1|.|TRBV30
CAWSVRGKGDEQFF
>TRBJ1-1|TRBD1|TRBV29-1
CSARTGWPNTEAFF
>TRBJ2-3|.|TRBV18
CASSPPVGSGTDTQYF
>TRBJ1-5|.|TRBV30
CAWSAGSGQPQHF
>TRBJ2-7|TRBD1|TRBV27
CASRKGQGATYEQYF
>TRBJ1-1|.|TRBV10-3
CAISDRADTEAFF
>TRBJ2-2|.|TRBV2
CASTQSGPNTGELFF
>TRBJ1-1|.|TRBV28
CASFSGTEAFF
>TRBJ1-1|.|TRBV10-3
CAISAGGNTEAFF
>TRBJ1-1|TRBD1|TRBV28
CASRKYARQGKLRNTEAFF
>TRBJ2-7|TRBD1|TRBV9
CASSPTQGITPYEQYF
>TRBJ1-6|TRBD1|TRBV10-3
CAISMGQGATSPLHF
>TRBJ2-7|.|TRBV28
CASTSGTVNYEQYF
>TRBJ2-3|.|TRBV4-1
CASRARFTQYF
>TRBJ2-3|TRBD2|TRBV15
CATSRRSGGAGDTQYF
>TRBJ2-7|.|TRBV5-1
CASSSAGGSYEQYF
>TRBJ2-5|TRBD2|TRBV4-3
CASSQGLAGVETQYF
>TRBJ2-1|.|TRBV13
CASSLREMGEQFF
>TRBJ2-5|.|TRBV9
CASSVGAQETQYF
>TRBJ2-3|.|TRBV9
CASSPSGTDTQYF
>TRBJ1-2|.|TRBV9
CASSVGARGYGYTF
>TRBJ2-6|TRBD2|TRBV28
CASSLPPGRDGANVLTF
>TRBJ1-1|.|TRBV5-1
CASSVGRSPTEAFF
>TRBJ2-3|TRBD2|TRBV25-1
CASSGGLATDTQYF
>TRBJ1-2|TRBD1|TRBV28
CANGDSRGYTF
>TRBJ1-1|.|TRBV5-1
CASSEQVGTEAFF
>TRBJ2-3|TRBD2|TRBV9
CASSPSGLAGGIEYF
>TRBJ2-7|.|TRBV5-1
CASSLGKDGLMPYEQYF
>TRBJ1-6|.|TRBV6-6
CASSYSAANYNSPLHF